These 3 T cell receptor beta chains share one sample of origin, sequenced in a study of CD8 T cells in ankylosing spondylitis. Each CDR3 protein gets one entry after TCRdb re-called the 5' RACE reads with MiXCR. Of around 220,000 distinct CDR3 sequences in the sample, roughly a tenth were seen once. The source material was blood, either unsorted or a sorted T cell fraction (not recorded which). These receptors were taken from a male donor with ankylosing spondylitis or in good health (not recorded which).

This rearrangement joins TRBV3-1 to TRBJ2-7, with unresolved D. This CDR3 has 13 amino acids. The germline V and J ends were trimmed by 4 bases and 1 base, with 8 bases remaining between them. Germline assignment: CDR1 LGHDT and CDR2 YNNKEL (reference sequence). In DNA, the CDR3 is TGTGCCAGCAGCCCCCGGGTATCCTACGAGCAGTACTTC. It codes for CASSPRVSYEQYF.

In this sample, this clonotype turned up many times. CDR3 amino acids: CASSLDTGWGYTF. CDR3 DNA: TGCGCCAGCAGCTTGGACACAGGGTGGGGCTACACCTTC. V gene TRBV5-1 combines with J gene TRBJ1-2; maybe TRBD1 (6 bases). The CDR3 length is 13 residues. V was trimmed by 0 bases and J by 8 bases, leaving 11 bases between them. Germline lookup yields CDR1 SGHRS and CDR2 YFSETQ.

The table lists this clonotype with many counts. This chain joins TRBV12-3 or TRBV12-4 and TRBJ2-7, with a weak D call TRBD1 (6 bases). Deletions cut 6 bases from V and 4 bases from J, with 10 bases between. The CDR3 consists of 12 residues. CDR3 in DNA: TGTGCCAGCAGCCGACAGGCTTACGAGCAGTACTTC. It encodes CASSRQAYEQYF.